The following is a TCR beta chain sequence with its context. This clonotype was seen only a few times. The antigen this receptor binds is unknown. Base-call qualities are not available, and no considerably larger clone is one nucleotide away. To demonstrate the VDJtools post-analysis software, the study profiled TCR beta repertoires from the peripheral blood of 10 to 15 young patients with multiple sclerosis. The multiple sclerosis patients were children and adolescents ranging in age from roughly 6 to 16 years. V has 8 bases trimmed and J has 0 bases trimmed; junction bases matching no gene number 6. Its CDR3 holds 14 amino acids, cysteine through phenylalanine. The kept DNA is CDR3 alone, 42 bases in frame from the first base. The germline V gene (reference sequence) specifies SEHNR as CDR1 and FQNEAQ as CDR2. The record originates from a study of post-analysis software for immune sequencing data (dated by TCRdb to between 2015 and 2017). Regarding the study in general: Relapsing-remitting, secondary progressive and progressive-relapsing multiple sclerosis were recorded as disease courses, and subtype annotation was lacking for some patients. The multiple sclerosis patient repertoires were compared with 10 or so previously published healthy control repertoires from donors aged about 6 to 26 years. A subset of samples was prepared in parallel using single-end sample barcoding, then pooled and co-amplified after Illumina adapter ligation. Study-level results and caveats: Significantly higher frequencies in patients than in controls were found for several TRBV segments, including TRBV5-6, TRBV5-1 and TRBV20-1. The multiple sclerosis patient group was slightly younger than the control group. Direct clustering with F measure showed strong co-clustering of samples prepared in the same batch, prompting a batch-effect correction. Multiple sclerosis patients had significantly lower normalized Chao1 diversity than controls, a result that suggests substantial peripheral T-cell clonal expansion.

Library construction relied on PCR. This sample was sequenced with an Illumina HiSeq 2500. Unique molecular identifiers were incorporated into TCR beta cDNA libraries to reduce PCR and sequencing biases. Per 1 to 10 million input T cells, some 500,000 cDNA molecules were obtained, such that each molecule approximated one T cell. The same protocol used for the earlier healthy control dataset was applied to prepare and sequence the patient libraries. Samples belonging to the same batch were prepared together, multiplexed and sequenced on a shared HiSeq lane. On the authors' methods: MIGEC was used to process the raw barcoded reads, and molecular identifier groups with only a single read were discarded before consensus assembly and CDR3 extraction. VDJtools was used for post-analysis of the clonotype tables, and diversity was normalized by down-sampling every dataset to the size of the smallest sample. In repertoire overlap clustering, CDR3 amino acid sequences, but not nucleotide sequences, were matched to correct batch-related cross-sample contamination. TCRdb trimmed public reads at Q25 via fastp, called clones via MiXCR and kept in-frame beta chains. Rows merge per CDR3 protein into single entries with the most common DNA and genes. V and J calls and clone size were set by TCRdb, not the authors. Recorded for this sample are hundreds of thousands of distinct CDR3 sequences; around 50% of them occurred a single time. The ten largest make up around 4.5% of the sample.

Specimen: blood. This TCR was recovered from a girl aged 10 to 17 with multiple sclerosis. The chain was built from TRBV7-9 and TRBJ2-5, with TRBD1 identical over 7 junction bases. The nucleotide sequence reads as follows: TGTGCCAGCCAAGGGGGACAGTACCAAGAGACCCAGTACTTC. Translated, it reads CASQGGQYQETQYF.